The T cell receptor (beta chain) under discussion was sequenced for a study of T cell responses to AZD1222 COVID-19 vaccine. On this clone itself: Its antigen is not identified.

The CDR3 runs 11 residues. The V gene's germline CDR1 is MDHEN and CDR2 SYDVKM. The ends lost 3 bases at V and 12 bases at J; junction bases unmatched: 2. Findings and caveats of the study: Just five to seven people given AZD1222 tested seropositive at baseline. The study sampled repertoires only after the peak T cell response. Of spike-specific TCRs, nearly half reportedly target regions left unmutated in variants.

Data came from immunoSEQ multiplex PCR; TCRdb stores just in-frame clones and leaves some out. The sample yields roughly 180,000 clones, roughly 92% seen once. The sequences come from peripheral blood, collected on day 0 of AZD1222 vaccination. This TCR was sampled from an adult in good health. V gene TRBV28 combines with J gene TRBJ1-1; 9 bases fit TRBD1. The chain's CDR3 is CASSFDRGTFF. The CDR3 nucleotides are TGTGCCAGCAGTTTCGACAGGGGGACTTTCTTT.